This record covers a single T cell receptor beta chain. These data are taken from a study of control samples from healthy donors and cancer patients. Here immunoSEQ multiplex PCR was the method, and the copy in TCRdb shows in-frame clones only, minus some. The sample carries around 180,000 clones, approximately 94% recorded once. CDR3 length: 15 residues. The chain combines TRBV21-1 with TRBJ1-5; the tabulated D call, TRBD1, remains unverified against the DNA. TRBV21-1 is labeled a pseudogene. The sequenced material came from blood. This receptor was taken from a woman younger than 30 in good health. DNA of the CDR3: TGTGCCAGCACCAAGTGGGGCAACCCGAATCAGCCCCAGCATTTT. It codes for CASTKWGNPNQPQHF.